The 19 T cell receptor beta chains in this list originate from one sample, sequenced in a study of blood T cell repertoires in COVID-19. This table comes from immunoSEQ multiplex PCR, and its TCRdb copy is limited to in-frame clones, with some not included. The sample has under 130,000 clones, 89% seen once; the top ten hold around 3.7%. Specimen: peripheral blood. These TCRs come from a woman between 55 and 75 years old with acute or convalescent COVID-19.

The J gene is TRBJ2-7, the V gene TRBV30; D unresolved. The germline CDR1 and CDR2 sequences are GTSNPN and SVGIG (reference sequence). V lost 4 bases and J lost 3, with 10 bases in between. The CDR3 loop spans 12 amino acids. The CDR3 DNA is TGTGCCTGGAATGTAGGCGGCTACGAGCAGTACTTC. Its translation: CAWNVGGYEQYF.

The chain has TRBV5-4 and TRBJ2-5; D is perhaps TRBD2 (5 bases). Per germline, CDR1 SGHNT and CDR2 YYREEE (reference sequence). This CDR3 contains 13 residues. V gave up 3 bases and J gave up 4 bases, with 10 bases separating them. CDR3 amino acids: CASSSRTVETQYF. The CDR3 DNA is TGTGCCAGCAGCTCGCGGACTGTAGAGACCCAGTACTTC.

This chain links TRBV6-1 with TRBJ2-7, with D tentatively TRBD1 (7 bases). This CDR3 spans 15 amino acids. V was trimmed by 1 base and J by 1 base, leaving 11 bases between them. Germline V gene lookup returns CDR1 MNHNS and CDR2 SASEGT. CDR3 DNA sequence: TGTGCCAGCAGTGAAGGGGGGGACAGTTCCTACGAGCAGTACTTC. Encoded protein: CASSEGGDSSYEQYF.

The chain has TRBV10-3 and TRBJ1-1; TRBD1 aligns across 7 bases. CDR1 and CDR2 (germline): ENHRY, SYGVKD. The CDR3 contains 14 residues. The junction had 5 bases not matched to a gene; V was cut back by 6 bases and J by 1 base. The CDR3 loop is CAIRPGQTNTEAFF. In DNA, the CDR3 is TGTGCCATCAGACCGGGACAGACGAACACTGAAGCTTTCTTT.

V and J are TRBV27 and TRBJ2-3; D unclear. The V end lost 3 bases, the J end lost 1 base, and 8 bases lay between the germline ends. The CDR3 has 14 residues. The germline gives CDR1 MNHEY, CDR2 SMNVEV (reference sequence). CDR3 bases: TGTGCCAGCAGTTTTTTTCCCGGCACAGATACGCAGTATTTT. Its translation is CASSFFPGTDTQYF.

This rearrangement joins TRBV7-8 to TRBJ2-3, with 7 positions matching TRBD2. Germline lookup yields CDR1 SGHVS and CDR2 FQNEAQ. There are 14 residues in the CDR3. Trimming at V came to 2 bases and at J to 7 bases, leaving 6 bases not matched to a gene. The CDR3 spells CASSLTSERNTQYF. DNA of the CDR3: TGTGCCAGCAGCTTAACTAGCGAGCGTAATACGCAGTATTTT.

The chain combines TRBV20-1 with TRBJ1-2; D unclear. The CDR3 is 12 residues long. Germline V lookup: CDR1 DFQATT, CDR2 SNEGSKA (reference sequence). With 3 bases removed from V and 4 bases from J, the gap between germline ends came to 9 bases. CDR3 in amino acids: CSASVGVYGYTF. The CDR3 region has the DNA TGCAGTGCTAGTGTGGGAGTCTATGGCTACACCTTC.

This clone was recorded only once. The V gene is TRBV5-1, the J gene TRBJ2-3; a possible D gene is TRBD2 (6 bases). The germline CDR1 and CDR2 sequences are SGHRS and YFSETQ. Trimming cost V 1 base and J 6 bases, with 15 bases left between them. This CDR3 region has 15 residues. This CDR3 is CASSLNGIAADTQYF. CDR3 DNA sequence: TGCGCCAGCAGCTTGAACGGCATAGCGGCTGATACGCAGTATTTT.

The V gene is TRBV3-1 (or the pseudogene TRBV3-2), the J gene TRBJ2-7, with D perhaps matching TRBD2 (6 bases). The germline V gene encodes CDR1 LGHDT and CDR2 YNNKEL (reference sequence). Trimming pared 4 bases from V and 3 bases from J, leaving 13 bases between. This CDR3 is 14 amino acids long. DNA for the CDR3: TGTGCCAGCAGCCCGGGGAGGAGAATCTACGAGCAGTACGTC. This sequence encodes CASSPGRRIYEQYV.

The chain joins TRBV7-2 to TRBJ2-2; D is perhaps TRBD1 (7 bases). The ends were cut back, 1 base at V and 5 bases at J, with 17 bases in the middle. This CDR3 comprises 17 residues. From germline, CDR1 is SGHTA and CDR2 FQGNSA. The CDR3 spells CASSLVGVPGGTGELFF. The CDR3 nucleotides are TGTGCCAGCAGCTTAGTCGGTGTTCCAGGGGGGACCGGGGAGCTGTTTTTT.

This sequence joins TRBV4-1 and TRBJ2-5; 9 bases map to TRBD1. The CDR3 contains 15 residues. Germline assignment: CDR1 MGHRA and CDR2 YSYEKL. The junction had 8 bases not matched to a gene; V was cut back by 4 bases and J by 5 bases. The CDR3 DNA reads as TGCGCCAGCAGCCGCATCGGACAGGGGCCTGAGACCCAGTACTTC. Protein product: CASSRIGQGPETQYF.

The chain has TRBV3-1 (or the pseudogene TRBV3-2) and TRBJ1-1; possibly TRBD1 for D (6 bases). The germline V gene has CDR1 LGHDT and CDR2 YNNKEL (reference sequence). This CDR3 region has 16 residues. V dropped 0 bases and J dropped 5 bases, with 16 bases sitting between them. As DNA, the CDR3 is TGTGCCAGCAGCCAAGATGGCGGGGGGCGAAGTACTGAAGCTTTCTTT. Translation gives CASSQDGGGRSTEAFF.

The chain employs TRBV11-2 and TRBJ1-1; 7 nucleotides agree with TRBD1. Germline V gene data show CDR1 as SGHAT and CDR2 as FQNNGV. The CDR3 is made up of 15 amino acids. Losses at the gene ends were 0 bases for V and 11 bases for J; bases not matched to a gene: 12. The CDR3: CASSLDVRRGRGAFF. In DNA, the CDR3 is TGTGCCAGCAGCTTAGACGTCCGAAGGGGGCGAGGGGCTTTCTTT. Based on the CDR3 plus reference TRBV11-2 and TRBJ1-1, the full variable domain is EAGVAQSPRYKIIEKRQSVAFWCNPISGHATLYWYQQILGQGPKLLIQFQNNGVVDDSQLPKDRFSAERLKGVDSTLKIQPAKLEDSAVYLCASSLDVRRGRGAFFGQGTRLTVV.

The chain couples TRBV28 to TRBJ2-7; TRBD1 matches at 10 bases. The CDR3 runs 13 residues. Germline V gene lookup returns CDR1 MDHEN and CDR2 SYDVKM. V was clipped by 3 bases and J by 8 bases; unmatched bases: 4. The CDR3: CASSLGQGIQQYF. CDR3 DNA: TGTGCCAGCAGTTTGGGACAGGGGATCCAGCAGTACTTC.

The gene calls are TRBV3-1 (or the pseudogene TRBV3-2) and TRBJ2-7; TRBD1 agrees at 11 bases. J gave up 6 bases and V 4 bases, and 11 bases lay outside the gene matches. CDR3 size: 16 residues. CDR1 and CDR2 from the germline V gene are LGHDT and YNNKEL (reference sequence). CDR3 in amino acids: CASSLQLPGQGGEQYF. CDR3 DNA: TGTGCCAGCAGCCTACAATTACCGGGACAGGGGGGCGAGCAGTACTTC.

The rearrangement joins TRBV28 to TRBJ1-5; TRBD1 matches at 12 bases. The junction had 7 bases not matched to a gene; V was cut back by 6 bases and J by 7 bases. This CDR3 is 15 amino acids long. Looked up from germline, CDR1 is MDHEN and CDR2 is SYDVKM. CDR3 DNA: TGTGCCAGCAGGCTCCGGGACAGGGGGCGGCAGCCCCAGCATTTT. This gives the protein CASRLRDRGRQPQHF.

V is TRBV27 and J is TRBJ2-4; possible D gene TRBD2, 5 bases. Per the germline V gene, CDR1 is MNHEY and CDR2 is SMNVEV (reference sequence). V lost 6 bases to trimming and J lost 6 bases, with 15 bases between them. This CDR3 contains 14 residues. CDR3: CASSLNSEGNIQYF. The CDR3, as DNA: TGTGCCAGCAGCCTAAACAGTGAGGGAAACATTCAGTACTTC.

This clone was picked up a small number of times. The rearrangement links TRBV28 to TRBJ1-2; the D is unclear. V lost 7 bases and J lost 2, with 11 bases in between. CDR3 length: 13 amino acids. Germline CDR1 is MDHEN and CDR2 is SYDVKM. CDR3 sequence (DNA): TGTGCCAGCATTTCCCCGGAGAACTATGGCTACACCTTC. This sequence encodes CASISPENYGYTF.

This rearrangement joins TRBV24-1 to TRBJ2-3; 7 bases are a match to TRBD1. V gave up 3 bases and J gave up 3 bases; unmatched junction bases: 11. The length of the CDR3 is 17 residues. Germline CDR1 is KGHDR and CDR2 is SFDVKD. CDR3 coding DNA: TGTGCCACCAGTGATACAATTGGGACAGAGGAAACAGATACGCAGTATTTT. Protein sequence: CATSDTIGTEETDTQYF.